Listed below are T cell receptor beta chains from one sample, sequenced in a study of T-cell memory formation after mild COVID-19. TCRdb reprocessed the 5' RACE reads with MiXCR, giving one entry per CDR3 protein. The sample lists 300,000 to 400,000 distinct CDR3 sequences; roughly 14% were seen once. The sequencing input was PBMCs or a T cell subset sorted from them (not recorded which). All receptors derive from a man aged 18 to 30 who had mild COVID-19 (a few samples of this study predate the infection). Cell type and time point are not known. CDR3s include the opening cysteine and the closing phenylalanine or tryptophan. Each record gives: CDR3 protein, CDR3 DNA, J gene, clone size, V gene, D gene, CDR3 length. A D gene is named only where the DNA matches it firmly. A clone size is listed for some rows: how often the clone was seen (once, few, many), or a class if it is expanded.

CDR3: CASSLAGIEQYF; DNA: TGTGCCAGCAGTTTAGCGGGGATCGAGCAGTACTTC; J: TRBJ2-7; size: few; V: TRBV27; D: .; length: 12
CDR3: CASCVWATNTEAFF; DNA: TGTGCCAGCTGCGTTTGGGCGACGAACACTGAAGCTTTCTTT; J: TRBJ1-1; size: .; V: TRBV2; D: .; length: 14
CDR3: CASSLLDRTDTQYF; DNA: TGTGCTAGCAGCTTACTAGACCGCACAGATACGCAGTATTTT; J: TRBJ2-3; size: .; V: TRBV7-7; D: .; length: 14
CDR3: CASSSTWDTEAFF; DNA: TGCGCCAGCAGCTCGACCTGGGACACTGAAGCTTTCTTT; J: TRBJ1-1; size: few; V: TRBV5-1; D: .; length: 13
CDR3: CASSLPESNQPQHF; DNA: TGTGCCAGCAGCTTGCCAGAGTCCAATCAGCCCCAGCATTTT; J: TRBJ1-5; size: few; V: TRBV5-4; D: .; length: 14
CDR3: CSAQRGAFEETQYF; DNA: TGCAGTGCACAGAGGGGGGCCTTCGAAGAGACCCAGTACTTC; J: TRBJ2-5; size: few; V: TRBV20-1; D: .; length: 14
CDR3: CASSRDWEKTQYF; DNA: TGTGCCAGCAGCCGGGACTGGGAAAAGACCCAGTACTTC; J: TRBJ2-5; size: .; V: TRBV7-2; D: .; length: 13
CDR3: CASSLLAGTSRNEQFF; DNA: TGTGCCAGCAGCCTTCTCGCCGGGACTAGCCGCAATGAGCAGTTCTTC; J: TRBJ2-1; size: few; V: TRBV11-2; D: TRBD2; length: 16
CDR3: CASSQTRDNANTGELFF; DNA: TGCGCCAGCAGCCAAACCCGAGACAACGCGAACACCGGGGAGCTGTTTTTT; J: TRBJ2-2; size: many; V: TRBV4-1; D: .; length: 17
CDR3: CASSRYLSPGGHSTDTQYF; DNA: TGTGCCAGCAGCCGCTATCTCTCTCCGGGGGGCCATTCCACAGATACGCAGTATTTT; J: TRBJ2-3; size: few; V: TRBV6-6; D: .; length: 19